Listed here are 13 T cell receptor beta chains from one sample, sequenced in a study of post-analysis software for immune sequencing data. Study conclusions and caveats: Higher frequency in patients than in controls was seen for about five TRBV segments, with TRBV5-6, TRBV5-1 and TRBV20-1 among them.

These TCRs' antigens remain unknown. Each TCR beta cDNA library carried unique molecular identifiers. Using its own MiXCR run on the PCR reads, TCRdb lists one record per CDR3 protein. The data show 700,000 to 900,000 distinct CDR3 sequences, roughly 50% seen once. The sequenced sample consisted of blood. These receptors were collected from a girl between 10 and 17 years old with multiple sclerosis.

This clonotype occurred many times. This rearrangement joins TRBV29-1 to TRBJ2-7; 8 bases are a match to TRBD2. Looked up from germline, CDR1 is SQVTM and CDR2 is ANQGSEA. V lost 6 bases, J lost 6 bases, and 10 bases stayed unmatched. The CDR3 runs 13 residues. The CDR3 nucleotides read TGCAGCGTCAGTGCGGGAGGCCTCTCCGAGCAGTACTTC. Protein: CSVSAGGLSEQYF.

This clonotype was recorded a few times. The V gene is TRBV20-1, the J gene TRBJ2-1; TRBD2 matches at 13 bases. The trim removed 6 bases at V and 5 bases at J, leaving 4 bases unmatched. Germline-derived CDR1 and CDR2 are DFQATT and SNEGSKA (reference sequence). The CDR3 is 14 residues long. Written as DNA, the CDR3 is TGCAGTGCACCGGGACTAGCGGGGAACAATGAGCAGTTCTTC. It is translated as CSAPGLAGNNEQFF.

The chain combines TRBV11-3 with TRBJ2-1; weak D call: TRBD1 (6 bases). The length of the CDR3 is 15 residues. V shed 2 bases and J shed 4 bases, with 12 bases lying between them. Germline lookup yields CDR1 SGHNT and CDR2 YENEEA. CDR3 nucleotides: TGTGCCAGCAGCTTATATGAGACAGGTTACAATGAGCAGTTCTTC. Protein: CASSLYETGYNEQFF.

The chain is built from TRBV4-2 and TRBJ2-7, with TRBD2 matching 7 bases. Per the germline V gene, CDR1 is LGHNA and CDR2 is YNFKEQ. V dropped 1 base and J dropped 0; count of bases not matched to a gene: 6. The CDR3 contains 16 residues. This chain's CDR3 is CASSQGSGRSSYEQYF. As DNA, the CDR3 is TGTGCCAGCAGCCAAGGGTCCGGGAGGTCCTCCTACGAGCAGTACTTC.

This clonotype came up a few times. This sequence joins TRBV12-3 or TRBV12-4 and TRBJ1-2; 9 bases fit TRBD1. The CDR3 extends over 16 amino acids. With V trimmed by 6 bases and J by 4 bases, 12 bases remained unmatched. The CDR3 coding sequence is TGTGCCAGCAGAGCCGGTCACAGGGGGCTAGGCTATGGCTACACCTTC. It encodes CASRAGHRGLGYGYTF.

The V call is TRBV11-2, the J call TRBJ2-3; TRBD2 aligns across 11 bases. CDR1 is SGHAT and CDR2 is FQNNGV in the germline V gene. The CDR3 covers 13 residues. CDR3 in amino acids: CGVLAGGTDTQYF. For the CDR3, the DNA is TGTGGCGTACTAGCGGGGGGCACAGATACGCAGTATTTT.

This clonotype has more than one count but fewer than ten. The V call is TRBV16, the J call TRBJ2-7; D not resolved. V lost 0 bases, J lost 3 bases, and 6 bases lay in between. CDR1 is KGHSY and CDR2 is FQNENV in the germline V gene. The CDR3 is made up of 13 amino acids. For the CDR3, the DNA is TGTGCCAGCAGCCAATCGGTCAGCTACGAGCAGTACTTC. Protein: CASSQSVSYEQYF.

This clonotype was observed a few times. J is TRBJ2-3 and V is TRBV7-8; tentative D call: TRBD2 (5 bases). V lost 1 base and J lost 2, with 7 bases in between. The CDR3 contains 14 residues. Germline CDR1 SGHVS, CDR2 FQNEAQ. The CDR3 here is CASSLGTDTDTQYF. Here the CDR3 DNA reads TGTGCCAGCAGCTTAGGGACTGACACAGATACGCAGTATTTT.

The rearrangement links TRBV5-1 to TRBJ2-5, with D perhaps being TRBD1 or TRBD2 (5 bases each). Near its end, the DNA agrees better with TRBJ2-7, so the J call may be wrong. This CDR3 region has 12 residues. Germline loops: CDR1 SGHRS, CDR2 YFSETQ. For the CDR3, the DNA is TGCGCCAGCAGCTCCGAGAGGGGCGAGCAGTACTTC. Translation gives CASSSERGEQYF.

This clonotype turned up a few times. The chain links TRBV4-1 to TRBJ2-5; TRBD2 agrees at 8 bases. Trimming removed 1 base from V and 5 bases from J; junction bases left unmatched: 3. The CDR3 has 14 residues. Germline V gives CDR1 MGHRA, CDR2 YSYEKL. CDR3 in amino acids: CASSQAQRGETQYF. In DNA, the CDR3 is TGCGCCAGCAGCCAAGCCCAGCGGGGGGAGACCCAGTACTTC.

This chain uses TRBV29-1 with TRBJ2-1; D uncertain. The CDR3 length is 12 residues. Germline V lookup: CDR1 SQVTM, CDR2 ANQGSEA. Trimming removed 4 bases at V and 6 bases at J, with 10 bases between. DNA of the CDR3: TGCAGCGTTGCGTGGGGTATCAATGAGCAGTTCTTC. Residues: CSVAWGINEQFF.

The chain has TRBV29-1 and TRBJ2-5; unclear D gene. V dropped 6 bases and J dropped 1 base, with 12 bases sitting between them. This CDR3 is built from 13 residues. CDR1 and CDR2 from the germline V gene are SQVTM and ANQGSEA. The CDR3 region is CSVVGGSQETQYF. DNA of the CDR3: TGCAGCGTCGTGGGCGGATCCCAAGAGACCCAGTACTTC. The full variable domain, with the rest looked up from reference TRBV29-1 and TRBJ2-5, is SAVISQKPSRDICQRGTSLTIQCQVDSQVTMMFWYRQQPGQSLTLIATANQGSEATYESGFVIDKFPISRPNLTFSTLTVSNMSPEDSSIYLCSVVGGSQETQYFGPGTRLLVL.

V gene TRBV27 combines with J gene TRBJ2-1; 14 bases fit TRBD2. V trimming: 1 base; J trimming: 1 base; junction bases outside the gene matches: 6. The CDR3 loop spans 19 amino acids. The V gene's germline CDR1 is MNHEY and CDR2 SMNVEV (reference sequence). CDR3 in DNA: TGTGCCAGCAGTTTATTGAGACTAGCGGGAGGGAATTCCTACAATGAGCAGTTCTTC. It translates to CASSLLRLAGGNSYNEQFF.